This T cell receptor (beta chain) was identified in a study of blood T cell repertoires in COVID-19. The wider study: Samples taken during acute and convalescent COVID-19 were collected in the United States, Italy and Spain.

Libraries were prepared by immunoSEQ multiplex PCR; TCRdb keeps only in-frame clonotypes and omits some of them. The sample consists of approximately 50,000 clones, 90% of them appearing once. The CDR3 has 13 residues. Germline values: CDR1 SEHNR, CDR2 FQNEAQ (reference sequence). V lost 4 bases and J lost 8, with 14 bases in between. The origin of this receptor is a human donor in a cohort sampled during active COVID-19. The sequenced material came from peripheral blood. The rearrangement uses TRBV7-9 and TRBJ1-1; D gene ambiguous. For the CDR3, the DNA is TGTGCCAGCAGCTCCCGACCGGGAGTAGAAGCTTTCTTT. Its translation is CASSSRPGVEAFF.